This is a list of T cell receptor beta chains from one sample in a study of blood T cells in healthy people across ages. A single record per CDR3 protein comes from TCRdb applying MiXCR to the 5' RACE reads. In the table there are about 1.8 million distinct CDR3 sequences, roughly 49% of which are singletons. The material sequenced was blood. The receptors shown here come from a middle-aged woman in good health. Each CDR3 is given with its conserved first and last residue. The order of the fields is J gene, D gene, V gene, clone size, CDR3 protein, CDR3 DNA. The D gene is left open where the match is weak. Clone size is given for some rows only: seen once, a few or many times, or a class if the clone is expanded.

J: TRBJ2-3; D: TRBD2; V: TRBV5-1; size: -; CDR3: CASSNGLEDTQYF; DNA: TGCGCCAGCAGCAATGGACTAGAAGATACGCAGTATTTT
J: TRBJ2-1; D: TRBD2; V: TRBV7-2; size: few; CDR3: CASSSRGLAESEQFF; DNA: TGTGCCAGCAGCTCCAGGGGACTAGCAGAGAGTGAGCAGTTCTTC
J: TRBJ1-2; D: -; V: TRBV28; size: -; CDR3: CASTPGGWTDTYGYTF; DNA: TGTGCCAGCACCCCTGGGGGATGGACAGATACTTATGGCTACACCTTC
J: TRBJ2-3; D: TRBD2; V: TRBV9; size: few; CDR3: CASSDNPRLAEISTDTQYF; DNA: TGTGCCAGCAGCGACAACCCCCGACTAGCGGAAATTTCCACAGATACGCAGTATTTT
J: TRBJ2-7; D: -; V: TRBV24-1; size: -; CDR3: CATSDSTGRSPSSYEQYF; DNA: TGTGCCACCAGTGATTCGACCGGACGGTCCCCTAGCTCCTACGAGCAGTACTTC
J: TRBJ2-7; D: -; V: TRBV12-3/TRBV12-4; size: few; CDR3: CASSFYRSSYEQYF; DNA: TGTGCCAGCAGTTTTTACAGGTCATCCTACGAGCAGTACTTC
J: TRBJ2-3; D: -; V: TRBV7-2; size: many; CDR3: CASSPEADRSTDTQYF; DNA: TGTGCCAGCAGCCCCGAGGCGGATAGAAGCACAGATACGCAGTATTTT
J: TRBJ1-2; D: -; V: TRBV4-1; size: few; CDR3: CASSSSRGVANYGYTF; DNA: TGCGCCAGCTCCTCCAGCCGGGGCGTAGCTAACTATGGCTACACCTTC
J: TRBJ2-5; D: -; V: TRBV20-1; size: -; CDR3: CSALRPNTFRETQYF; DNA: TGCAGTGCCCTCAGACCCAACACGTTTAGGGAGACCCAGTACTTC
J: TRBJ2-1; D: -; V: TRBV5-1; size: few; CDR3: CASSWTSPGANEQFF; DNA: TGCGCCAGCAGCTGGACCTCCCCAGGGGCCAATGAGCAGTTCTTC
J: TRBJ2-7; D: -; V: TRBV6-2/TRBV6-3; size: -; CDR3: CASREGGHTYNEQYF; DNA: TGTGCCAGCAGAGAGGGGGGACACACCTACAATGAGCAGTACTTC
J: TRBJ1-2; D: -; V: TRBV7-2; size: many; CDR3: CASSLTLNYGYTF; DNA: TGTGCCAGCAGCTTAACCCTTAACTATGGCTACACCTTC
J: TRBJ1-4; D: -; V: TRBV20-1; size: -; CDR3: CSARGAGRGEKLFF; DNA: TGCAGTGCTAGAGGTGCAGGGCGAGGTGAAAAACTGTTTTTT
J: TRBJ2-1; D: -; V: TRBV7-9; size: -; CDR3: CASSLPSLNEQFF; DNA: TGTGCCAGCAGCTTACCTAGCCTGAATGAGCAGTTCTTC
J: TRBJ1-2; D: -; V: TRBV7-2; size: once; CDR3: CASSLGVNHGYTF; DNA: TGTGCCAGCAGCTTAGGAGTTAACCATGGCTACACCTTC
J: TRBJ2-7; D: -; V: TRBV30; size: -; CDR3: CAWSLKGSSSYEQYF; DNA: TGTGCCTGGAGTCTCAAGGGGTCGAGCTCCTACGAGCAGTACTTC
J: TRBJ1-6; D: TRBD1; V: TRBV20-1; size: -; CDR3: CSAYRWTGRRSPLHF; DNA: TGCAGTGCTTACCGATGGACAGGCAGGCGGTCACCCCTCCACTTT
J: TRBJ1-5; D: TRBD1; V: TRBV18; size: -; CDR3: CASSPIREGTGGVQPQHF; DNA: TGTGCCAGCTCACCAATCCGTGAAGGGACAGGAGGAGTTCAGCCCCAGCATTTT
J: TRBJ2-5; D: -; V: TRBV7-9; size: -; CDR3: CASSLGASSLYQETQYF; DNA: TGTGCCAGCAGCTTAGGGGCTTCTAGCTTGTACCAAGAGACCCAGTACTTC
J: TRBJ1-5; D: -; V: TRBV15; size: -; CDR3: CATSPGTDSNQPQHF; DNA: TGTGCCACCAGCCCCGGGACGGATAGCAATCAGCCCCAGCATTTT
J: TRBJ2-5; D: -; V: TRBV2; size: -; CDR3: CASAGIPETQYF; DNA: TGTGCCAGTGCAGGGATCCCAGAGACCCAGTACTTC
J: TRBJ2-5; D: -; V: TRBV9; size: -; CDR3: CASSVSPVETQYF; DNA: TGTGCCAGCAGCGTGTCTCCCGTTGAGACCCAGTACTTC
J: TRBJ2-1; D: TRBD2; V: TRBV12-3/TRBV12-4; size: -; CDR3: CASRLAGAPYNEQFF; DNA: TGTGCCAGCAGGCTAGCGGGAGCTCCCTACAATGAGCAGTTCTTC
J: TRBJ2-4; D: -; V: TRBV20-1; size: -; CDR3: CSARSGGGAKNIQYF; DNA: TGCAGTGCTAGAAGTGGCGGTGGGGCCAAAAACATTCAGTACTTC
J: TRBJ1-2; D: TRBD1; V: TRBV10-3; size: -; CDR3: CAISETGGAGGYTF; DNA: TGTGCCATCAGTGAGACAGGGGGCGCGGGTGGCTACACCTTC
J: TRBJ2-3; D: TRBD2; V: TRBV4-1; size: few; CDR3: CASSQELAGITDTQYF; DNA: TGCGCCAGCAGCCAAGAACTAGCGGGGATCACAGATACGCAGTATTTT
J: TRBJ2-5; D: TRBD2; V: TRBV4-3; size: many; CDR3: CASSSTREGETQYF; DNA: TGCGCCAGCAGCTCAACGCGGGAGGGGGAGACCCAGTACTTC
J: TRBJ2-3; D: -; V: TRBV6-6; size: few; CDR3: CASSREPVSNTQYF; DNA: TGTGCCAGCAGCCGAGAGCCAGTGTCAAATACGCAGTATTTT
J: TRBJ2-3; D: -; V: TRBV20-1; size: -; CDR3: CSASSANLRDTQYF; DNA: TGCAGTGCTAGCTCAGCGAACCTGCGAGATACGCAGTATTTT
J: TRBJ2-5; D: TRBD1; V: TRBV6-1; size: -; CDR3: CASSTTGGQGTQYF; DNA: TGTGCCAGCAGCACAACAGGGGGCCAAGGGACCCAGTACTTC
J: TRBJ2-7; D: -; V: TRBV27; size: once; CDR3: CVSSPSVGPYEQYF; DNA: TGTGTCAGCAGCCCCTCCGTAGGTCCCTACGAGCAGTACTTC
J: TRBJ2-1; D: TRBD1; V: TRBV6-5; size: -; CDR3: CASRITGGKARETQFF; DNA: TGTGCCAGCAGGATCACAGGGGGAAAGGCAAGGGAGACCCAGTTCTTC
J: TRBJ1-5; D: -; V: TRBV20-1; size: -; CDR3: CSARDCGAPPHEPQHF; DNA: TGCAGTGCTAGAGATTGTGGGGCGCCCCCCCACGAGCCCCAGCATTTT
J: TRBJ2-1; D: -; V: TRBV10-3; size: -; CDR3: CAISETAQQETQFF; DNA: TGTGCCATCAGTGAGACGGCGCAACAAGAGACCCAGTTCTTC
J: TRBJ2-3; D: -; V: TRBV7-9; size: few; CDR3: CASEAGYSDTQYF; DNA: TGTGCCAGTGAGGCGGGGTATTCAGATACGCAGTATTTT
J: TRBJ2-7; D: -; V: TRBV7-9; size: -; CDR3: CASSLGQSVGYEQYF; DNA: TGTGCCAGCAGCTTAGGACAGTCCGTAGGGTACGAGCAGTACTTC
J: TRBJ2-5; D: TRBD1; V: TRBV6-2/TRBV6-3; size: -; CDR3: CASGSRDRWWETQYF; DNA: TGTGCCAGCGGTTCCCGGGACAGGTGGTGGGAGACCCAGTACTTC
J: TRBJ1-2; D: -; V: TRBV12-3/TRBV12-4; size: few; CDR3: CASTPTEGRMDYGYTF; DNA: TGTGCCAGCACCCCAACCGAGGGAAGGATGGACTATGGCTACACCTTC
J: TRBJ2-3; D: TRBD2; V: TRBV2; size: -; CDR3: CASRGLAGFTDTQYF; DNA: TGTGCCAGCAGGGGGCTAGCGGGGTTCACAGATACGCAGTATTTT
J: TRBJ2-3; D: TRBD1; V: TRBV7-9; size: -; CDR3: CASSPETGLSTDTQYF; DNA: TGTGCCAGCAGCCCCGAGACAGGGCTTAGCACAGATACGCAGTATTTT
J: TRBJ2-5; D: -; V: TRBV15; size: few; CDR3: CATSREQGTETQYF; DNA: TGTGCCACCAGCAGAGAACAGGGAACAGAGACCCAGTACTTC
J: TRBJ2-5; D: -; V: TRBV2; size: -; CDR3: CASTITPSLQETQYF; DNA: TGTGCCAGCACGATAACACCTAGTTTACAAGAGACCCAGTACTTC